These 10 T cell receptor beta chains were sequenced from one sample in a study of T cells in Graves' hyperthyroidism and ophthalmopathy (dated by TCRdb to about 2019). Libraries were made using multiplex PCR. Sequenced on an Illumina HiSeq 2000. Amplification of TCR beta CDR3 regions was carried out from RNA transcripts. The first round of RT-PCR for the TCR CDR3 was performed with the HTBI primer set and the Qiagen OneStep RT-PCR kit. TCRdb ran its own pipeline on the public reads, namely fastp trimming at Q25 and MiXCR clone calling, and kept in-frame beta chains. For every CDR3 protein sequence, its rows merge into one entry that carries the most common genes and DNA. This sample has about 640,000 distinct CDR3 sequences in its table, and less than 25% of those were observed once. The leading ten clones occupy about 34% of the sample. The source material was blood. These TCRs come from a man younger than 40 with Graves' ophthalmopathy.

The sample holds a few counts of this clonotype. The V gene is TRBV7-3, the J gene TRBJ2-5, with TRBD2 matching over 7 bases. J was trimmed by 4 bases and V by 2 bases; bases with no gene match: 10. Germline V CDR1 and CDR2: SGHTA, FQGTGA. The CDR3 is 16 residues long. The CDR3 sequence: CASSLGLGGRGETQYF. The CDR3 region has the DNA TGTGCCAGCAGCTTAGGACTGGGCGGGAGAGGAGAGACCCAGTACTTC.

This clonotype was seen a handful of times. The rearrangement links TRBV7-9 to TRBJ2-7; tentative D call: TRBD1 (8 bases). In germline, CDR1 is SEHNR, CDR2 FQNEAQ (reference sequence). The CDR3 loop spans 16 amino acids. Trimming left V 4 bases short and J 2 bases short, with 18 bases between. The CDR3 protein is CASSSTGGQDAYEQYF. The CDR3 coding sequence is TGTGCCAGCAGCTCCACGGGGGGACAGGATGCCTACGAGCAGTACTTC.

This clonotype was seen ten or more times. The chain employs TRBV27 and TRBJ2-5; D is unclear. The germline V and J ends were trimmed by 5 bases and 4 bases, with 11 bases remaining between them. CDR3 length: 13 residues. CDR1 is MNHEY and CDR2 is SMNVEV in the germline V gene (reference sequence). CDR3 DNA: TGTGCCAGCAGTCCTTTTTGGACAGAGACCCAGTACTTC. Residues: CASSPFWTETQYF.

This clonotype occurred a few times. The chain uses TRBV13 and TRBJ2-2; 9 positions match TRBD2. Germline trimming cut 0 bases from V and 6 bases from J; bases unmatched to any gene: 11. There are 18 residues in the CDR3. The germline V gene has CDR1 PRHDT and CDR2 FYEKMQ (reference sequence). This CDR3 is CASSLGPRYSGSPGELFF. The DNA for the CDR3 is TGTGCCAGCAGCTTAGGCCCCCGTTATAGCGGGAGCCCCGGGGAGCTGTTTTTT. Full variable domain (rest looked up from reference TRBV13 and TRBJ2-2): AAGVIQSPRHLIKEKRETATLKCYPIPRHDTVYWYQQGPGQDPQFLISFYEKMQSDKGSIPDRFSAQQFSDYHSELNMSSLELGDSALYFCASSLGPRYSGSPGELFFGEGSRLTVL.

This clonotype was picked up many times. The chain joins TRBV24-1 to TRBJ2-1, with TRBD2 matching 9 bases. This CDR3 has 16 amino acids. Germline values: CDR1 KGHDR, CDR2 SFDVKD. V trimming: 1 base; J trimming: 10 bases; junction bases outside the gene matches: 10. The CDR3 spells CATSDFSTSGHLEQFF. As DNA, the CDR3 is TGTGCCACCAGTGATTTCTCGACTAGCGGACACTTGGAGCAGTTCTTC.

J is TRBJ2-2 and V is TRBV29-1; D is possibly TRBD2 (5 bases). V dropped 6 bases and J dropped 8 bases, with 10 bases sitting between them. This CDR3 has 11 amino acids. Germline-derived CDR1 and CDR2 are SQVTM and ANQGSEA. CDR3 bases: TGCAGCGTAGAGAGGGCAGGGGAGCTGTTTTTT. Translating gives CSVERAGELFF.

This clonotype was found a few times. J is TRBJ2-7 and V is TRBV14; 9 bases are shared with TRBD1. Germline lookup yields CDR1 SGHDN and CDR2 FVKESK. CDR3 length: 15 amino acids. V lost 2 bases to trimming and J lost 2 bases; unmatched junction nucleotides: 4. In DNA form, the CDR3 reads TGTGCCAGCAGCCAAACCCGGACAGGGGCCTACGAGCAGTACTTC. Its protein product is CASSQTRTGAYEQYF. Full variable domain (outside the CDR3, taken from reference TRBV14 and TRBJ2-7): EAGVTQFPSHSVIEKGQTVTLRCDPISGHDNLYWYRRVMGKEIKFLLHFVKESKQDESGMPNNRFLAERTGGTYSTLKVQPAELEDSGVYFCASSQTRTGAYEQYFGPGTRLTVT.

As regards this clonotype: A much larger clone differs from this one at a single base, so this may be a read error. The rearrangement joins TRBV12-3 or TRBV12-4 to TRBJ2-3, with TRBD2 as a possible D gene (6 bases). V gave up 3 bases and J gave up 4 bases, with 11 bases separating them. The CDR3 totals 14 residues. DNA of the CDR3: TGTGCCAGCAGTTTCGCGGGATACTCAGATACGCAGTATTTT. Its translation: CASSFAGYSDTQYF.

V gene TRBV29-1 combines with J gene TRBJ2-3, with 9 bases identical to TRBD2. CDR3 size: 13 residues. The germline V gene has CDR1 SQVTM and CDR2 ANQGSEA. After removal of 7 bases from V and 6 bases from J, the junction contained 8 bases not matched to a gene. The CDR3 DNA sequence: TGCAGCGCCAGGGGTAGCGGGAGTGATACGCAGTATTTT. Translated, it gives CSARGSGSDTQYF.

The chain carries TRBV7-3 and TRBJ2-1, with a possible D match to TRBD2 (6 bases). The germline CDR1 and CDR2 sequences are SGHTA and FQGTGA. The CDR3 sequence is 16 residues long. Trimming removed 5 bases from V and 0 bases from J, with 14 bases in between. The chain's CDR3 is CASSPREIASYNEQFF. Here the CDR3 DNA reads TGTGCCAGCAGCCCACGGGAGATCGCCTCCTACAATGAGCAGTTCTTC.